The clone carrying this T cell receptor beta chain has at least ten counts. Antigen unknown. V shed 2 bases and J 7 bases; nucleotides not matched to a gene: 8. This CDR3 comprises 16 residues. The entry originates in a study of early T cells in non-severe SARS-CoV-2 infection. Study background: The study sequenced bulk RNA from unsorted whole blood, with chains unpaired. Study results and limitations: Matches to VDJdb favored anti-spike CD8 responses and missed private and CD4 specificities.

Attached unique molecular identifiers marked individual cDNA molecules. TCRdb processed the 5' RACE reads anew with MiXCR; each CDR3 protein has one entry. This table has fewer than 50,000 distinct CDR3 sequences, around 6.5% appearing once. The rearrangement links TRBV12-3 or TRBV12-4 to TRBJ2-2; 9 nucleotides line up with TRBD1. This TCR was sampled from an adult who was a healthcare worker with PCR-confirmed SARS-CoV-2 infection or an uninfected control (not recorded which). The source was whole blood, collected at baseline. CDR3 DNA sequence: TGTGCCAGCAGTTTACCGGGGACAGGGATGGGCGGGGAGCTGTTTTTT. As protein: CASSLPGTGMGGELFF.